This T cell receptor (beta chain) was observed in a study of OX40 agonist ivuxolimab in advanced cancers. As for the study in general: A diagnosis of hepatocellular carcinoma, melanoma, renal cell or head and neck cancer was present in dose-escalation patients. The dose-escalation cohort was over 65% male, with a mean age of about 56 years, ranging roughly 20 to 80. Participants could have had prior anti-PD-1, anti-PD-L1 or anti-CTLA-4 therapy, and about 37% had some.

TCRdb's table, derived via immunoSEQ multiplex PCR, lists solely in-frame clones and lacks some. In the table there are over 50,000 clones, roughly 80% of which are singletons. General study points: There were also nonresponders showing low normalized T-cell clonal expansion.

From germline, CDR1 is SNHLY and CDR2 FYNNEI. Trimming removed 7 bases at V and 4 bases at J, with 19 bases between. The CDR3 is 15 residues long. On this clone: Antigen specificity is unknown.

This TCR derives from an adult with an advanced solid tumor such as melanoma, head and neck, liver or kidney cancer. The chain links TRBV2 to TRBJ2-5; D call uncertain. Sequenced here: CD4+ or CD8+ T cells sorted from blood, sampled in a trial of the OX40 agonist ivuxolimab. CDR3 sequence reads: CASKPMNSVRETQYF. The CDR3 DNA reads as TGTGCCAGCAAACCGATGAACTCAGTGCGAGAGACCCAGTACTTC.